What follows are 5 T cell receptor beta chains derived from one specimen sequenced in a study of blood T cell repertoires in COVID-19. Using immunoSEQ multiplex PCR, the repertoire was profiled, and TCRdb retains in-frame clones only, with some absent. The sample yields nearly 100,000 clones, less than 85% seen once. Material: peripheral blood. These receptors were obtained from a woman aged 55-75 years with acute or convalescent COVID-19.

The genes are TRBV11-2 and TRBJ1-3, with TRBD1 identical over 9 bases. The J segment lost 0 bases and the V segment lost 6 bases, leaving 3 bases of the junction unmatched. Germline values: CDR1 SGHAT, CDR2 FQNNGV. The CDR3 runs 15 residues. The CDR3 here is CASRKQGASGNTIYF. CDR3 nucleotide sequence: TGTGCCAGCAGGAAACAGGGGGCCTCTGGAAACACCATATATTTT.

The chain uses TRBV3-1 (or the pseudogene TRBV3-2) and TRBJ1-1, with TRBD1 as a possible D gene (6 bases). Germline V gives CDR1 LGHDT, CDR2 YNNKEL (reference sequence). Trimming removed 5 bases from V and 4 bases from J, with 11 bases in between. This CDR3 is 13 amino acids long. DNA for the CDR3: TGTGCCAGCAGCTCAAGGACAGTCACTGAAGCTTTCTTT. It codes for CASSSRTVTEAFF.

This chain joins TRBV5-1 and TRBJ2-5; TRBD1 aligns across 8 bases. The CDR3 contains 15 residues. The germline CDR1 and CDR2 sequences are SGHRS and YFSETQ. The J segment lost 4 bases and the V segment lost 3 bases, leaving 8 bases of the junction unmatched. CDR3 sequence: CASSSYPGQGETQYF. In DNA, the CDR3 is TGCGCCAGCAGCTCCTACCCCGGACAGGGAGAGACCCAGTACTTC.

This clone was seen once. The chain joins TRBV5-4 to TRBJ1-2, with D possibly being TRBD1 (6 bases). The CDR3 is 14 amino acids. The ends were cut back, 4 bases at V and 4 bases at J, with 14 bases in the middle. Germline V gives CDR1 SGHNT, CDR2 YYREEE (reference sequence). The CDR3 region is CASSVRTGSYGYTF. The CDR3 DNA is TGTGCCAGCAGCGTACGCACAGGGAGCTATGGCTACACCTTC.

The chain has TRBV2 and TRBJ2-7, with 12 bases lining up with TRBD2. The ends lost 7 bases at V and 9 bases at J; junction bases unmatched: 10. This CDR3 is built from 14 residues. Per the germline V gene, CDR1 is SNHLY and CDR2 is FYNNEI. Here the CDR3 DNA reads TGTGCCAGCATTCCGACTAGCGGGGGCCAGGGGCAGTACTTC. It encodes CASIPTSGGQGQYF.